This T cell receptor beta chain was sequenced for a study of blood T cell repertoires in COVID-19. Across the study: Italy, Spain and the United States were the sources of the convalescent and acute COVID-19 samples. Sources were T cells, B-cell-depleted T cells, or PBMCs; the material itself was cDNA or gDNA.

In the authors' workflow: Estimation of nucleated cell counts relied on the amplification of reference gene primers. Data came from immunoSEQ multiplex PCR; TCRdb stores just in-frame clones and leaves some out. D and trimming were read from the DNA, whereas the V and J calls and clone size are those reported in that table. The table includes under 40,000 clones, approximately 94% detected once. This TCR was recovered from a human donor with active COVID-19. The donor label of this sample is uncertain. Sequencing was performed on peripheral blood.

CDR3 bases: TGTGCCAGCAGCCCAATTGGAGGCCCCGGGGGCACCATATATTTT. It yields the protein CASSPIGGPGGTIYF. The J gene is TRBJ1-3, the V gene TRBV7-8, with D perhaps TRBD1 (5 bases). Trimming cost V 5 bases and J 9 bases, with 20 bases left between them. Per germline, CDR1 SGHVS and CDR2 FQNEAQ. The CDR3 is 15 amino acids.